A single sample gave rise to the 13 T cell receptor beta chains below, sequenced in a study of metastatic and nonmetastatic thyroid tumors. Thyroid surgery was performed in patients who had received no treatment beforehand. TCRdb redid the clone calls on the PCR reads using MiXCR. This sample has 50,000 or so clones, with approximately 17% found just once. The source material was blood. The receptors come from a female donor with papillary thyroid cancer or a benign thyroid nodule (not recorded which). Some clones in this sample may be carry-over from other donors' samples.

This clone was picked up many times. The chain couples TRBV12-3 or TRBV12-4 to TRBJ1-5; D gene uncertain. The CDR3 consists of 17 residues. V lost 2 bases, J lost 0 bases, and 14 bases lay in between. The CDR3, as DNA: TGTGCCAGCAGTTTAAGGTGGGGAGGTGATAGCAATCAGCCCCAGCATTTT. Residues: CASSLRWGGDSNQPQHF.

This clone was picked up many times. The V call is TRBV6-1, the J call TRBJ1-2; weak D call: TRBD1 (6 bases). Trimming removed 6 bases at V and 6 bases at J, with 8 bases between. CDR3 length: 11 amino acids. Germline V lookup: CDR1 MNHNS, CDR2 SASEGT. DNA of the CDR3: TGTGCCAGCAGCGACAGGAATGGCTACACCTTC. Protein: CASSDRNGYTF.

The rearrangement uses TRBV28 and TRBJ1-1; D is possibly TRBD1 (6 bases). V lost 3 bases, J lost 2 bases, and 10 bases lay in between. CDR3 length: 14 amino acids. Germline CDR1 MDHEN, CDR2 SYDVKM. Here the CDR3 DNA reads TGTGCCAGCAGTTTCTACAGGGCCAACACTGAAGCTTTCTTT. Encoded protein: CASSFYRANTEAFF.

This clone was seen many times. The genes are TRBV3-1 and TRBJ1-3, with no clear D. The CDR3 contains 14 residues. Deletions cut 5 bases from V and 2 bases from J, with 10 bases between. CDR1 and CDR2 (germline): LGHDT, YNNKEL (reference sequence). The chain's CDR3 is CASSVTEAGNTIYF. Written as DNA, the CDR3 is TGTGCCAGCAGCGTCACAGAGGCTGGAAACACCATATATTTT.

This clone was detected many times. A much larger clone is a single base away; this may be a read error. This sample includes further DNA sequences coding for the same CDR3. The rearrangement uses TRBV6-5 and TRBJ2-1; TRBD2 aligns across 14 bases. From germline, CDR1 is MNHEY and CDR2 SVGAGI. CDR3 length: 18 amino acids. CDR3 residues: CASSSGTSGSSSYNEQFF. The CDR3 DNA reads as TGTGCCAGCAGTTCCGGGACTAGCGGGAGCTCCTCCTACAATGAACAGTTCTTC.

V and J are TRBV29-1 and TRBJ1-4; 8 bases align to TRBD1. CDR3 length: 13 residues. CDR1 is SQVTM, CDR2 ANQGSEA, per germline. V lost 7 bases, J lost 6 bases, and 7 bases stayed unmatched. CDR3 nucleotide sequence: TGCAGCGCGCAGGGGGCGCGGGATGAAAAACTGTTTTTT. Its translation is CSAQGARDEKLFF.

The V call is TRBV11-1, the J call TRBJ1-2, with TRBD1 as a possible D gene (5 bases). Between the trimmed V and J ends, which lost 10 bases and 0 bases, there was a span of 15 bases. The CDR3 is 14 amino acids. The germline V gene has CDR1 SGHAT and CDR2 FQDESV (reference sequence). Here the CDR3 reads CAINPRQTNYGYTF. CDR3 sequence (DNA): TGTGCCATCAACCCTCGACAGACTAACTATGGCTACACCTTC.

This clone turned up a few times. A junction boundary mismatches the germline segment, possibly from a read error. Here the CDR3 DNA reads TGTGCCAGCAGTAACCAGGGGGCCCCCGGTGGCACTAAAGCTTTCTTT. Protein sequence: CASSNQGAPGGTKAFF. The V and J genes are TRBV12-3 or TRBV12-4 and TRBJ1-1; TRBD1 matches 8 bases. This CDR3 is 16 amino acids long.

Remarks on this clone: A much larger clonotype is one base distant, so this may be a read error. Other nucleotide sequences from this sample produce the same CDR3. This chain uses TRBV20-1 with TRBJ2-5; no definite D call. This CDR3 has 10 residues. V lost 6 bases, J lost 8 bases, and 10 bases lay in between. Germline CDR1 is DFQATT and CDR2 is SNEGSKA (reference sequence). The CDR3 loop reads CSARSGTQYF. CDR3 coding DNA: TGCAGTGCACGGTCTGGTACCCAGTACTTC.

V gene TRBV9 combines with J gene TRBJ2-2; no reliable D call. The CDR3 extends over 13 amino acids. The germline V gene encodes CDR1 SGDLS and CDR2 YYNGEE. V was pared by 1 base and J by 7 bases, with 8 bases between. This chain's CDR3 is CASSVSQVGELFF. DNA of the CDR3: TGTGCCAGCAGCGTATCGCAGGTCGGGGAGCTGTTTTTT.

This clone has a handful of counts. The gene calls are TRBV6-1 and TRBJ2-5; 16 nucleotides line up with TRBD2. Germline-derived CDR1 and CDR2 are MNHNS and SASEGT. The CDR3 length is 18 residues. The V gene end was trimmed by 6 bases and the J gene end by 5 bases; junction bases not matched to a gene: 12. The CDR3 is CASSPAGLAGGQAETQYF. CDR3 coding DNA: TGTGCCAGCAGCCCTGCGGGACTAGCGGGGGGGCAGGCGGAGACCCAGTACTTC.

The rearrangement joins TRBV30 to TRBJ1-5; no clear D. V lost 0 bases and J lost 5, with 11 bases in between. Germline CDR1 reads GTSNPN; CDR2 reads SVGIG (reference sequence). The CDR3 runs 14 residues. For the CDR3, the DNA is TGTGCCTGGAGTGTACGGTTGATGGATCAGCCCCAGCATTTT. Residues: CAWSVRLMDQPQHF.

This clone was recorded many times. The genes are TRBV10-3 and TRBJ2-2, with no clear D. Germline CDR1 is ENHRY and CDR2 is SYGVKD. The V and J ends lost 3 bases and 4 bases respectively, with 12 bases between them. This CDR3 is 15 amino acids long. CDR3 DNA sequence: TGTGCCATCAGTGATCAGAGACGCGTCACCGGGGAGCTGTTTTTT. It yields the protein CAISDQRRVTGELFF.